The clone carrying this TCR beta chain was detected only once. Its cognate antigen is unknown. The sample originates from a study of CD8+ T cells in alopecia areata. V shed 5 bases and J shed 8 bases, with 6 bases lying between them. This CDR3 has 10 residues. Germline V gene lookup returns CDR1 SNHLY and CDR2 FYNNEI. Extraction of RNA preceded its reverse transcription into cDNA, which served as the sequencing template. Produced via immunoSEQ multiplex PCR; TCRdb's table is partial and in-frame only. The sample yields about 110,000 clones, 59% seen once. Study-wide points: Normal-skin resident alphabeta T cells also appear among scalp sample sequences.

The clonotype was recovered from a human donor in good health. The chain recombines TRBV2 with TRBJ1-2; D not resolved. Sequenced: CD8+ T cells sorted from blood. CDR3 residues: CASSWAGYTF. CDR3 nucleotide sequence: TGTGCCAGCAGTTGGGCGGGCTACACCTTC.